These 14 T cell receptor beta chains were all obtained from the same sample, sequenced in a study of metastatic and nonmetastatic thyroid tumors. Patients had received no treatment of any kind before thyroid surgery. TCRdb re-called the PCR reads via MiXCR. The repertoire holds approximately 6,000 clones, with 34% as singletons. Sequenced sample: adjacent normal tissue. All receptors derive from a male donor with papillary thyroid cancer or a benign thyroid nodule (not recorded which). Some clones in this sample may be carry-over from other donors' samples.

The count of this clone is one. This chain connects TRBV5-1 to TRBJ2-7; D gene unclear. CDR1 and CDR2 from the germline V gene are SGHRS and YFSETQ. This CDR3 is built from 14 residues. V lost 0 bases, J lost 3 bases, and 10 bases lay in between. The DNA for the CDR3 is TGCGCCAGCAGCTTGGGTTCATCCAACTACGAGCAGTACTTC. Residues: CASSLGSSNYEQYF.

Of note for this clone: The junction departs from the called germline gene at one end, perhaps through a read error. The chain combines TRBV6-1 with TRBJ1-1; 9 bases fit TRBD1. Germline loops: CDR1 MNHNS, CDR2 SASEGT. The CDR3 extends over 14 amino acids. The CDR3 protein is CASSETGGWTEAFF. For the CDR3, the DNA is TGCGCCAGCAGTGAAACAGGGGGCTGGACTGAAGCTTTCTTT.

This clone is judged medium-sized. This rearrangement joins TRBV15 to TRBJ1-4; D unclear. Germline lookup yields CDR1 LNHNV and CDR2 YYDKDF (reference sequence). The germline V and J ends were trimmed by 5 bases and 0 bases, with 13 bases remaining between them. This CDR3 contains 16 residues. This chain's CDR3 is CATSEPSRATNEKLFF. The CDR3 bases are TGTGCCACCAGCGAACCAAGTCGAGCAACTAATGAAAAACTGTTTTTT.

This clone is classed as large (0.1 to 1%). The chain combines TRBV6-1 with TRBJ2-1, with D unclear. The CDR3 totals 15 residues. Trimming removed 8 bases from V and 2 bases from J, with 16 bases in between. Looked up from germline, CDR1 is MNHNS and CDR2 is SASEGT. CDR3 region: CASSGSNGPYNEQFF. The CDR3 nucleotides are TGTGCCAGCTCTGGGTCGAACGGCCCCTACAATGAGCAGTTCTTC.

By sample fraction, this clone is large. The chain combines TRBV6-5 with TRBJ1-1; weak D call: TRBD1 (5 bases). Germline CDR1 MNHEY, CDR2 SVGAGI. The CDR3 contains 12 residues. V was shortened by 2 bases and J by 10 bases, with 11 bases between the two germline ends. The CDR3 DNA is TGTGCCAGCAGTTACGGGGATGGGGCAGCTTTCTTT. It yields the protein CASSYGDGAAFF.

This chain connects TRBV7-2 to TRBJ2-1; D may be TRBD1 or TRBD2 (5 bases each). The CDR3 length is 15 residues. V lost 0 bases to trimming and J lost 5 bases, with 11 bases between them. Germline V gene sequence: CDR1 SGHTA, CDR2 FQGNSA. Here the CDR3 DNA reads TGTGCCAGCAGCTTAGCGGGAGACAGCGACAATGAGCAGTTCTTC. Its translation is CASSLAGDSDNEQFF.

This clone was found a few times. J is TRBJ1-3 and V is TRBV6-1, with TRBD1 as a possible D gene (6 bases). Trimming pared 5 bases from V and 7 bases from J, leaving 18 bases between. The CDR3 runs 15 residues. From germline, CDR1 is MNHNS and CDR2 SASEGT. The CDR3 sequence: CASSFSQGQGNTIYF. CDR3 in DNA: TGTGCCAGCAGTTTTTCACAGGGTCAAGGGAACACCATATATTTT.

This clone came up a few times. V and J are TRBV16 and TRBJ1-2, with 11 bases identical to TRBD1. In germline, CDR1 is KGHSY, CDR2 FQNENV. Trimming removed 3 bases from V and 5 bases from J; junction bases left unmatched: 5. The CDR3 runs to 15 residues. CDR3 nucleotides: TGTGCCAGCAGCCACGGACAGGGGGCGGGTTATGGCTACACCTTC. Its protein is CASSHGQGAGYGYTF.

The chain carries TRBV6-1 and TRBJ1-5, with TRBD1 identical over 7 bases. CDR3 length: 15 residues. The ends lost 6 bases at V and 1 base at J; junction bases unmatched: 6. Germline V gene sequence: CDR1 MNHNS, CDR2 SASEGT. CDR3 DNA sequence: TGTGCCAGCAGGCAGGGGGGCTTGAGCAATCAGCCCCAGCATTTT. Protein sequence: CASRQGGLSNQPQHF.

This clone was detected ten times or more. A much larger clone differs by one base, so this may be a read error. The chain is built from TRBV30 and TRBJ1-2; D is ambiguous. The V end lost 3 bases, the J end lost 2 bases, and 7 bases lay between the germline ends. The CDR3 is made up of 12 amino acids. In germline, CDR1 is GTSNPN, CDR2 SVGIG (reference sequence). CDR3 sequence: CAWSILNYGYTF. CDR3 sequence (DNA): TGTGCCTGGAGCATTTTGAACTATGGCTACACCTTC.

Points on this clone: Germline is not matched at one junction end, which may reflect a read error. V usage is TRBV25-1 and J usage is TRBJ1-4; a weak D match, TRBD1 (5 bases). The CDR3 length is 15 residues. Germline-derived CDR1 and CDR2 are MGHDK and SYGVNS. The CDR3 reads CASSLGTRALEKLLF. The CDR3 region has the DNA TGTGCCAGCAGTCTAGGGACTAGAGCCCTAGAAAAACTGTTATTT.

Comments on this clone: As the CDR3 is not closed by the conserved phenylalanine or tryptophan, this likely results from a read error. V is TRBV11-2 and J is TRBJ2-7; 7 bases fit TRBD2. Germline-derived CDR1 and CDR2 are SGHAT and FQNNGV. V was clipped by 1 base and J by 6 bases; unmatched bases: 3. The CDR3 has 13 amino acids. The CDR3 DNA is TGTGCCAGCAGCTTAGGACTAGCAAGCGAGCAGTACCTC. This translates into CASSLGLASEQYL.

The V call is TRBV20-1, the J call TRBJ1-5; possibly TRBD1 for D (6 bases). The CDR3 sequence is 14 residues long. V was clipped by 6 bases and J by 6 bases, with 18 bases between them. Germline loops: CDR1 DFQATT, CDR2 SNEGSKA (reference sequence). DNA of the CDR3: TGCAGTGCCTCCACCGGGACATGGGCTCAGCCCCAGCATTTT. The encoded protein is CSASTGTWAQPQHF.

The rearrangement links TRBV19 to TRBJ1-2; D is ambiguous. Trimming took off 2 bases at V and 8 bases at J, with 12 bases between the two ends. This CDR3 spans 13 amino acids. CDR1 and CDR2 (germline): LNHDA, SQIVND (reference sequence). CDR3 bases: TGTGCCAGTAGTATAAACCCTCTGGAGGGCTACACCTTC. This translates into CASSINPLEGYTF.